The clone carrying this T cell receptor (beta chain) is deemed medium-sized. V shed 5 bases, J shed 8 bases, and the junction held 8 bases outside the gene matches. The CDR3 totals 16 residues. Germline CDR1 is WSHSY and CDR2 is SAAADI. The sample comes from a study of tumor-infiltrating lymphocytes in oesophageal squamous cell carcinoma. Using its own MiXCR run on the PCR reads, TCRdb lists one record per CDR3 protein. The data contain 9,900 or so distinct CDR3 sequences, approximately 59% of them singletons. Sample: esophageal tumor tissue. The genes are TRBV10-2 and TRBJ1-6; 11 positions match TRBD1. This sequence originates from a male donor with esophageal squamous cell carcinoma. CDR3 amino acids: CASSKNPGQGDSPLHF. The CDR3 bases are TGCGCCAGCAGTAAAAATCCGGGACAGGGGGATTCACCCCTCCACTTT.